The entry that follows covers one T cell receptor (beta chain) sequence. Its target is not known. The sample originates from a study of Ad26.COV2.S vaccination and SARS-CoV-2 variants. Study-wide points: Analytic work on TCR breadth and depth might have understated the full extent of total T cell responses. Post-vaccination spike-specific CD8+ and CD4+ T cell responses reportedly had substantial breadth. Individuals receiving vaccine had higher spike-specific TCR breadth than placebo recipients did.

The protocol was immunoSEQ multiplex PCR, while the TCRdb copy is restricted to in-frame clones and leaves out a portion. The sample contains over 90,000 clones, about 78% of which appear only once. This CDR3 region has 15 residues. Trimming removed 6 bases at V and 2 bases at J, with 15 bases between. CDR1 is MDHEN and CDR2 is SYDVKM in the germline V gene. Sequenced material: peripheral blood, taken after recovery from COVID-19. The TCR was taken from a human donor who had recovered from COVID-19. This chain uses TRBV28 with TRBJ2-3; weak D call: TRBD2 (7 bases). The CDR3 here is CASRKGGPSTDTQYF. CDR3 nucleotide sequence: TGTGCCAGCAGGAAGGGGGGGCCATCCACAGATACGCAGTATTTT.